These T cell receptor beta chains were read from a single sample in a study of spatial heterogeneity in lung cancer. Each CDR3 protein is one row after TCRdb ran MiXCR on the 5' RACE reads. The sample has fewer than 10,000 distinct CDR3 sequences, about 6.7% seen once; the top ten hold roughly 19%. Here the sequenced sample was lung tumor tissue, taken at surgery. All receptors come from a female donor with early-stage non-small cell lung cancer. CDR3s include the opening cysteine and the closing phenylalanine or tryptophan. A D gene is named only where the DNA matches it firmly. Size tells how often a clone was seen (once, few, many) or the class of an expanded clone, and some rows leave it out.

size: many
V: TRBV10-3
J: TRBJ2-6
D: TRBD1
length: 16
DNA: TGTGCCATCAGTCCGGGACAGGCCTCTGGGGCCAACGTCCTGACTTTC
CDR3: CAISPGQASGANVLTF

size: medium-sized
V: TRBV10-1
J: TRBJ1-5
D: NA
length: 14
DNA: TGCGCCAGCAGTGAGTCTGGGGATGGTCAGCCCCAGCATTTT
CDR3: CASSESGDGQPQHF

size: many
V: TRBV7-9
J: TRBJ2-6
D: TRBD2
length: 17
DNA: TGTGCCAGCAGCATCACTAGCGGGGCCTCTGGGGCCAACGTCCTGACTTTC
CDR3: CASSITSGASGANVLTF

size: many
V: TRBV6-5
J: TRBJ1-2
D: TRBD1
length: 16
DNA: TGTGCCAGCAGTCGAACCGGGACAGGGTCGACCTATGGCTACACCTTC
CDR3: CASSRTGTGSTYGYTF

size: medium-sized
V: TRBV18
J: TRBJ1-1
D: TRBD1
length: 14
DNA: TGTGCCAGCTCCATAGGACAGGGAAACACTGAAGCTTTCTTT
CDR3: CASSIGQGNTEAFF

size: many
V: TRBV2
J: TRBJ2-1
D: NA
length: 12
DNA: TGTGCCAGCAGCGGGGGCAGCAATGAGCAGTTCTTC
CDR3: CASSGGSNEQFF

size: NA
V: TRBV6-1
J: TRBJ2-7
D: TRBD1
length: 15
DNA: TGTGCCAGCAGTCCCCGGGACAGCCTCCTCTACGAGCAGTACTTC
CDR3: CASSPRDSLLYEQYF

size: medium-sized
V: TRBV7-9
J: TRBJ1-1
D: NA
length: 15
DNA: TGTGCCAGCAGCTTACTTCGTCAATTGAACACTGAAGCTTTCTTT
CDR3: CASSLLRQLNTEAFF

size: many
V: TRBV7-9
J: TRBJ2-3
D: NA
length: 16
DNA: TGTGCCAGCAGCTTAGCGGTGCGGGCTAGCACAGATACGCAGTATTTT
CDR3: CASSLAVRASTDTQYF

size: few
V: TRBV29-1
J: TRBJ2-3
D: TRBD2
length: 14
DNA: TGCAGCGTAGGGACTAGATCAAGCACAGATACGCAGTATTTT
CDR3: CSVGTRSSTDTQYF

size: many
V: TRBV6-1
J: TRBJ2-7
D: NA
length: 12
DNA: TGTGCCAGCAAGGACAGCTCCTACGAGCAGTACTTC
CDR3: CASKDSSYEQYF

size: many
V: TRBV7-9
J: TRBJ2-5
D: TRBD2
length: 15
DNA: TGTGCCAGCAGCTTAAGGGGCGGGAGTATCGAGACCCAGTACTTC
CDR3: CASSLRGGSIETQYF

size: NA
V: TRBV2
J: TRBJ2-1
D: TRBD2
length: 15
DNA: TGTGCCAGCAGTGATTTACTAGCGGGTAACAATGAGCAGTTCTTC
CDR3: CASSDLLAGNNEQFF

size: many
V: TRBV27
J: TRBJ2-3
D: TRBD2
length: 16
DNA: TGTGCCAGCAGCAGAGGGTTAGCGGGACGCACAGATACGCAGTATTTT
CDR3: CASSRGLAGRTDTQYF

size: medium-sized
V: TRBV20-1
J: TRBJ2-7
D: NA
length: 13
DNA: TGCAGTGCCCTCAAACCCCCAGGGAACGAGCAGTACTTC
CDR3: CSALKPPGNEQYF

size: medium-sized
V: TRBV6-6
J: TRBJ2-5
D: NA
length: 11
DNA: TGTGCCAGCATGGGGGGAGAGACCCAGTACTTC
CDR3: CASMGGETQYF

size: many
V: TRBV6-1
J: TRBJ1-1
D: NA
length: 12
DNA: TGTGCCAGCACCCCCGCGGCAGGGGCAGCTTTCTTT
CDR3: CASTPAAGAAFF

size: many
V: TRBV10-2
J: TRBJ2-1
D: NA
length: 15
DNA: TGCGCCAGCAGTGCGCTTGCCCCCTCCTACAATGAGCAGTTCTTC
CDR3: CASSALAPSYNEQFF

size: NA
V: TRBV6-6
J: TRBJ2-7
D: TRBD1
length: 13
DNA: TGTGCCAGCAGTCGACAGGGGATGGGGGAGCAGTACTTC
CDR3: CASSRQGMGEQYF

size: few
V: TRBV20-1
J: TRBJ2-5
D: TRBD2
length: 16
DNA: TGCAGTGCTTACACCGGGACTAGCTCCTTGAAAGAGACCCAGTACTTC
CDR3: CSAYTGTSSLKETQYF

size: many
V: TRBV5-1
J: TRBJ2-7
D: TRBD1
length: 13
DNA: TGCGCCAGCAGCTTTACAGGGGACTACGAGCAGTACTTC
CDR3: CASSFTGDYEQYF

size: many
V: TRBV6-2/TRBV6-3
J: TRBJ1-1
D: TRBD1
length: 16
DNA: TGTGCCAGCAGCCTCCGGGACAGGGGGCTTTTCACTGAAGCTTTCTTT
CDR3: CASSLRDRGLFTEAFF

size: medium-sized
V: TRBV5-6
J: TRBJ2-5
D: TRBD1
length: 14
DNA: TGTGCCAGCAGTCGGGACAGGAGAGAAGAGACCCAGTACTTC
CDR3: CASSRDRREETQYF

size: medium-sized
V: TRBV12-3/TRBV12-4
J: TRBJ2-6
D: NA
length: 13
DNA: TGTGCCAGCTGTAACTCTGGGGCCAACGTCCTGACTTTC
CDR3: CASCNSGANVLTF

size: medium-sized
V: TRBV5-1
J: TRBJ2-5
D: NA
length: 11
DNA: TGCGCCAGCAGCTTGATAGGGACCCAGTACTTC
CDR3: CASSLIGTQYF

size: many
V: TRBV29-1
J: TRBJ2-6
D: TRBD1
length: 15
DNA: TGCAGCGTAACCGGGACAGGGACTGGGGCCAACGTCCTGACTTTC
CDR3: CSVTGTGTGANVLTF

size: many
V: TRBV5-1
J: TRBJ1-1
D: TRBD1
length: 14
DNA: TGCGCCAGCAGCTTTGGACAGGGGGACACTGAAGCTTTCTTT
CDR3: CASSFGQGDTEAFF

size: many
V: TRBV20-1
J: TRBJ2-3
D: NA
length: 16
DNA: TGCAGTGCTGAGGGGATTCAGGGGACTAGCACAGATACGCAGTATTTT
CDR3: CSAEGIQGTSTDTQYF

size: many
V: TRBV11-2
J: TRBJ1-1
D: NA
length: 14
DNA: TGTGCCAGCAGCTTAGTTGGGGGGAACACTGAAGCTTTCTTT
CDR3: CASSLVGGNTEAFF

size: many
V: TRBV5-6
J: TRBJ2-3
D: NA
length: 14
DNA: TGTGCCAGCAGCCCGGTAAGGGGCACAGATACGCAGTATTTT
CDR3: CASSPVRGTDTQYF

size: few
V: TRBV5-1
J: TRBJ2-7
D: NA
length: 13
DNA: TGCGCCAGCAGTTGGGGGGACGGCGGCGAGCAGTACTTC
CDR3: CASSWGDGGEQYF

size: many
V: TRBV20-1
J: TRBJ2-2
D: NA
length: 16
DNA: TGCAGTGCTAGCGGGGGAATGAGTTCGATCACCGGGGAGCTGTTTTTT
CDR3: CSASGGMSSITGELFF

size: medium-sized
V: TRBV11-2
J: TRBJ2-7
D: NA
length: 11
DNA: TGTGCCAGCAGCGCCTTAGTAGAGCAGTACTTC
CDR3: CASSALVEQYF

size: many
V: TRBV20-1
J: TRBJ2-1
D: NA
length: 14
DNA: TGCAGTGCCACCCCCGGCGGTACCTACAATGAGCAGTTCTTC
CDR3: CSATPGGTYNEQFF

size: many
V: TRBV12-3/TRBV12-4
J: TRBJ1-1
D: NA
length: 12
DNA: TGTGCCACCATCCAGGGGAACACTGAAGCTTTCTTT
CDR3: CATIQGNTEAFF

size: NA
V: TRBV14
J: TRBJ2-7
D: NA
length: 14
DNA: TGTGCCAGCAGCCAAGCGGGGCCTTGGAACGAGCAGTACTTC
CDR3: CASSQAGPWNEQYF

size: many
V: TRBV12-3/TRBV12-4
J: TRBJ2-1
D: TRBD2
length: 13
DNA: TGTGCCAGCAGTTTAGGATTGGCGGGAGGGTCGTTCTTC
CDR3: CASSLGLAGGSFF

size: many
V: TRBV3-1
J: TRBJ2-1
D: TRBD2
length: 16
DNA: TGTGCCAGCAGCCAAGGGACTGGACTAGCCTTCAATGAGCAGTTCTTC
CDR3: CASSQGTGLAFNEQFF

size: medium-sized
V: TRBV11-2
J: TRBJ1-2
D: NA
length: 15
DNA: TGTGCCAGCAGCTTAGAGGGGGCAGCTAACTATGGCTACACCTTC
CDR3: CASSLEGAANYGYTF

size: many
V: TRBV7-3
J: TRBJ2-3
D: NA
length: 16
DNA: TGTGCCAGCAGCCGAGGCGGGGATAGGGGCACAGATACGCAGTATTTT
CDR3: CASSRGGDRGTDTQYF

size: many
V: TRBV20-1
J: TRBJ2-1
D: TRBD2
length: 18
DNA: TGCAGTGCTAGAGACCCCCCCTCGGGAGTAGCGGGAGGGGGTGAGCAGTTCTTC
CDR3: CSARDPPSGVAGGGEQFF

size: many
V: TRBV7-3
J: TRBJ2-2
D: TRBD1
length: 15
DNA: TGTGCCAGCAGCTTGACAGGGGATAACACCGGGGAGCTGTTTTTT
CDR3: CASSLTGDNTGELFF

size: medium-sized
V: TRBV3-1
J: TRBJ2-2
D: NA
length: 14
DNA: TGTGCCAGCAGCCGAACAGAAGGTTATGGGGAGCTGTTTTTT
CDR3: CASSRTEGYGELFF

size: NA
V: TRBV12-3/TRBV12-4
J: TRBJ2-7
D: NA
length: 12
DNA: TGTGCCAGCAGTTTATCAGGGCCCGAGCAGTACTTC
CDR3: CASSLSGPEQYF

size: NA
V: TRBV4-1
J: TRBJ2-2
D: TRBD1
length: 16
DNA: TGCGCCAGCAGAGACAGGGGCGGTGCAAACACCGGGGAGCTGTTTTTT
CDR3: CASRDRGGANTGELFF

size: NA
V: TRBV19
J: TRBJ2-5
D: NA
length: 13
DNA: TGTGCCAGTAGTATAGCCCGCCAAGAGACCCAGTACTTC
CDR3: CASSIARQETQYF

size: large
V: TRBV15
J: TRBJ1-1
D: NA
length: 16
DNA: TGTGCCACCAGCAGAGGTCTAGCGGCTATGAACACTGAAGCTTTCTTT
CDR3: CATSRGLAAMNTEAFF

size: many
V: TRBV7-9
J: TRBJ1-3
D: NA
length: 16
DNA: TGTGCCAGCAGCTTCGCCGGAGGCACCTCTGGAAACACCATATATTTT
CDR3: CASSFAGGTSGNTIYF

size: many
V: TRBV20-1
J: TRBJ2-3
D: TRBD2
length: 15
DNA: TGCAGTGCTTCAAAGCGGGAGGGAGACACAGATACGCAGTATTTT
CDR3: CSASKREGDTDTQYF

size: many
V: TRBV19
J: TRBJ1-5
D: NA
length: 10
DNA: TGTGCCAGCTATATCCAGCCCCAGCATTTT
CDR3: CASYIQPQHF

size: many
V: TRBV11-2
J: TRBJ2-7
D: NA
length: 14
DNA: TGTGCCAGCACTCCCCGGAGTGGGGCGTACGAGCAGTACTTC
CDR3: CASTPRSGAYEQYF

size: medium-sized
V: TRBV20-1
J: TRBJ2-1
D: NA
length: 14
DNA: TGCAGTGCTAGATGGGGAGGCCTTGGCAATGAGCAGTTCTTC
CDR3: CSARWGGLGNEQFF

size: many
V: TRBV10-3
J: TRBJ2-5
D: NA
length: 14
DNA: TGTGCCATCAGTGAGGGGGCCCCTCGAGGGACCCAGTACTTC
CDR3: CAISEGAPRGTQYF

size: many
V: TRBV28
J: TRBJ2-5
D: NA
length: 12
DNA: TGTGCCAGCAGTTTCGTAAGGCAGACCCAGTACTTC
CDR3: CASSFVRQTQYF

size: few
V: TRBV19
J: TRBJ2-7
D: NA
length: 11
DNA: TGTGCCAGTAGTTCGGGCTACGAGCAGTACTTC
CDR3: CASSSGYEQYF

size: many
V: TRBV5-4
J: TRBJ1-1
D: NA
length: 15
DNA: TGTGCCAGCAGCTTGGACTCGACAGTGAACACTGAAGCTTTCTTT
CDR3: CASSLDSTVNTEAFF

size: medium-sized
V: TRBV20-1
J: TRBJ2-7
D: TRBD1
length: 12
DNA: TGCAGTGCTAGGCTCCAGGGGGACGAGCAGTACTTC
CDR3: CSARLQGDEQYF

size: medium-sized
V: TRBV7-2
J: TRBJ2-7
D: NA
length: 13
DNA: TGTGCCAGCAGCCAACGTAGGGGACCCGAGCAGTACTTC
CDR3: CASSQRRGPEQYF